The T cell receptor beta chain under discussion was sequenced for a study of T cell responses to AZD1222 COVID-19 vaccine (dated by TCRdb to the early 2020s). At the level of the whole study: AZD1222 recipients with second doses at about 4 weeks or about 12 weeks were pooled, because spike-specific TCR depth and breadth did not differ between schedules. A total of about 240 trial participants underwent TCR sequencing, of whom 200 to 220 received two doses of AZD1222 and some 26 received two doses of the MenACWY control vaccine. Enrollment into the trials was organized by age into subgroups of 18-55, 56-69 and 70-plus years, and those subgroups contained roughly 150, 30 and 60 TCR-sequenced participants, respectively.

Interpreted using the paper, the time point label stands for: baseline before first vaccination. Vaccinee samples were obtained from the UK trials COV001 and COV002, which included a single-blind randomized controlled phase 2/3 trial of AZD1222 (ChAdOx1 nCoV-19) in healthy adults. Trial participant PBMC samples were collected at day 0 and day 28 after the second dose for TCRbeta chain sequencing. Sequences SNHLY (CDR1) and FYNNEI (CDR2) are obtained from the germline V gene. From the cysteine through the phenylalanine, the CDR3 covers 15 amino acids. The CDR3 DNA has 45 bases and is translated from base 1. V lost 1 base and J lost 2 bases; the stretch between them is 9 bases long. The CDR3 regions of human TCRbeta chains were analyzed by immunosequencing. The authors' analysis ran thus. TCRs in the repertoires were matched against a reference library of SARS-CoV-2-specific TCRs that had been generated with the MIRA antigen-specificity platform. Breadth was defined as the fraction of unique TCRs that were SARS-CoV-2-associated, and depth was defined as the fraction of total T cells that were SARS-CoV-2-associated. Using the MIRA data, every spike-specific TCR was mapped to the spike region that the TCR reacted to and assigned to either a CD4 or a CD8 class. Log10-transformed breadth and depth values were compared by one-way ANOVA with Sidak's multiple comparisons tests. TCRdb provides this immuneACCESS table in a form limited to in-frame rearrangements. Some clones are lacking; in checked studies, under half of them reflect an unresolved V gene, and why the rest are absent is not known. The V and J calls and clone size come from that table; D and trimming were worked out from the DNA. The sample table shows tens of thousands of clones, and about 90% are seen once. The ten most abundant clones make up 8.4% of the sample.

Here is what the overall study found, with its caveats: Participants were mostly white British, with more females than males. The authors suggested clonal diversity may have been underestimated. Conclusions about previously exposed vaccinees are limited because only five to seven AZD1222 recipients were SARS-CoV-2 seropositive at baseline. Because no day 14 peak-response samples were available, repertoires were characterized only after the peak T cell response. Epitopes outside the regions mutated in the B.1.351 and B.1.1.7 variants were reportedly recognized by nearly half of the unique spike-specific TCRs. In the small 56-69-year group, the increase in depth fell short of significance, most likely because of low power. After two AZD1222 doses, spike-specific TCR breadth and depth were significantly higher than at day 0 and than in MenACWY recipients. The whole spike protein was spanned by vaccine-associated CD4 TCRs, and dominant responses were seen in regions 160-218 and 743-854.

A remark on this clone: Its antigen is not yet known. No much larger clonotype is one base removed from it; base qualities were not supplied.

The receptor was derived from an adult in good health. The input for sequencing was peripheral blood, taken on day 0 of AZD1222 vaccination. The chain joins TRBV2 to TRBJ1-5, with the D gene not clear enough to name. The nucleotide sequence reads TGTGCCAGCAGTGAAGTGGGGTCAGGCAATCAGCCCCAGCATTTT. This is translated as CASSEVGSGNQPQHF.